Shown below are 22 T cell receptor beta chains from a single sample sequenced in a study of cytomegalovirus exposure and HLA in healthy donors. With 60 Vbeta and 13 Jbeta primers, the PCR was carried out. Assay: immunoSEQ multiplex PCR; the TCRdb copy retains only in-frame clones and omits some. The repertoire holds about 140,000 clones, with around three quarters as singletons. The sequencing input was PBMCs. The receptors were gathered from a man aged 40-49 years in good health and CMV-seronegative.

The rearrangement uses TRBV29-1 and TRBJ2-2; 7 positions match TRBD2. The CDR3 runs 15 residues. Germline V gene lookup returns CDR1 SQVTM and CDR2 ANQGSEA. The ends lost 6 bases at V and 4 bases at J; junction bases unmatched: 11. DNA for the CDR3: TGCAGCGTCCGCATGTGGGGGGGGAGCACCGGGGAGCTGTTTTTT. Residues: CSVRMWGGSTGELFF.

The rearrangement links TRBV20-1 to TRBJ1-4, with D possibly matching TRBD1 (5 bases). Germline-derived CDR1 and CDR2 are DFQATT and SNEGSKA (reference sequence). This CDR3 has 11 amino acids. Between the trimmed V and J ends, which lost 3 bases and 13 bases, there was a span of 12 bases. CDR3 sequence (DNA): TGCAGTGCTAGGCCCGGGGGGATACTGTTTTTT. This gives the protein CSARPGGILFF.

The gene calls are TRBV9 and TRBJ1-1, with 7 bases identical to TRBD1. The V segment lost 3 bases and the J segment 2 bases; nucleotides outside the gene matches: 7. Germline loops: CDR1 SGDLS, CDR2 YYNGEE. This CDR3 spans 15 amino acids. The chain's CDR3 is CASSDLQGTNTEAFF. In DNA form, the CDR3 reads TGTGCCAGCAGCGACCTACAGGGGACCAACACTGAAGCTTTCTTT.

CDR3 DNA sequence: TGTGCCAGCAGTCTAGTGGCGGGGGGGCGCACCGGGGAGCTGTTTTTT. Its translation is CASSLVAGGRTGELFF. The chain employs TRBV11-3 and TRBJ2-2; 9 bases line up with TRBD2. V shed 6 bases, J shed 4 bases, and the junction held 9 bases outside the gene matches. Germline V gives CDR1 SGHNT, CDR2 YENEEA. The CDR3 sequence is 16 residues long.

The chain couples TRBV7-2 to TRBJ1-5, with 7 bases fitting TRBD1. The CDR3 spans 15 residues. Germline loops: CDR1 SGHTA, CDR2 FQGNSA. V dropped 1 base and J dropped 7; count of bases not matched to a gene: 7. CDR3 DNA sequence: TGTGCCAGCAGCTTAGTCGACAGGGTTGGGCAGCCCCAGCATTTT. Translation gives CASSLVDRVGQPQHF.

V and J are TRBV27 and TRBJ2-7; TRBD2 matches at 12 bases. Losses at the gene ends were 6 bases for V and 0 bases for J; bases not matched to a gene: 15. The CDR3 runs 19 residues. Germline lookup yields CDR1 MNHEY and CDR2 SMNVEV (reference sequence). The CDR3 sequence: CASRPRPGLAGLVSYEQYF. The DNA for the CDR3 is TGTGCCAGCAGACCACGACCGGGACTAGCGGGTTTGGTCTCCTACGAGCAGTACTTC.

The chain carries TRBV19 and TRBJ1-1, with D possibly TRBD1 on 5 matching bases. Germline values: CDR1 LNHDA, CDR2 SQIVND (reference sequence). V lost 3 bases and J 4 bases, leaving 15 bases between the germline ends. The CDR3 runs 15 residues. The CDR3 region is CASSIPQGRGTEAFF. CDR3 DNA: TGTGCCAGTAGTATTCCCCAGGGAAGGGGCACTGAAGCTTTCTTT.

The genes are TRBV5-1 and TRBJ1-1, with D perhaps TRBD1 (6 bases). The V gene's germline CDR1 is SGHRS and CDR2 YFSETQ. The V end was cut by 6 bases, the J end by 4 bases, with 19 bases between. The CDR3 is 15 amino acids. The CDR3 region has the DNA TGCGCCAGCACCTCTGGAGGTCAGGGGATCACTGAAGCTTTCTTT. Its protein product is CASTSGGQGITEAFF.

In its sample, this clone was seen a few times. The chain joins TRBV5-6 to TRBJ1-1, with D maybe TRBD1 (5 bases). Trimming shortened V by 5 bases and J by 3 bases, and 14 bases separated the two germline ends. The CDR3 sequence is 14 residues long. CDR1 SGHDT and CDR2 YYEEEE come from the germline V gene. CDR3 sequence: CASRYVGGDTEAFF. The DNA for the CDR3 is TGTGCCAGCAGATACGTAGGAGGGGACACTGAAGCTTTCTTT.

The rearrangement uses TRBV28 and TRBJ2-5; a possible D gene is TRBD1 (6 bases). CDR1 is MDHEN, CDR2 SYDVKM, per germline. CDR3 length equals 14 residues. The V end was cut by 3 bases, the J end by 2 bases, with 10 bases between. The CDR3 spells CASSLRGLQETQYF. The CDR3 nucleotides read TGTGCCAGCAGTTTGAGGGGGTTACAAGAGACCCAGTACTTC.

The chain links TRBV6-1 to TRBJ1-5; no definite D call. The CDR3 totals 15 residues. Germline V gene data show CDR1 as MNHNS and CDR2 as SASEGT. V was shortened by 2 bases and J by 1 base, with 9 bases between the two germline ends. This CDR3 reads CASSESTSSNQPQHF. CDR3 in DNA: TGTGCCAGCAGTGAAAGCACTTCCAGCAATCAGCCCCAGCATTTT.

V gene TRBV7-2 combines with J gene TRBJ2-5, with 8 bases identical to TRBD2. CDR1 is SGHTA and CDR2 is FQGNSA in the germline V gene. CDR3 size: 14 residues. With V trimmed by 2 bases and J by 1 base, 0 bases remained unmatched. CDR3 in DNA: TGTGCCAGCAGCTTAACTAGCGGCCAAGAGACCCAGTACTTC. Protein product: CASSLTSGQETQYF.

This chain joins TRBV6-5 and TRBJ1-1, with no clear D. V was clipped by 10 bases and J by 4 bases, with 16 bases between them. This CDR3 comprises 13 residues. Germline CDR1 is MNHEY and CDR2 is SVGAGI. CDR3 in DNA: TGTGCCACCCGTCGGGGTGCGGGCACTGAAGCTTTCTTT. This encodes CATRRGAGTEAFF.

The V call is TRBV12-5, the J call TRBJ2-7, with TRBD2 as a possible D gene (5 bases). The CDR3 has 12 amino acids. The V gene lost 4 bases and the J gene lost 4 bases, with 8 bases spanning the gap. Germline V gene lookup returns CDR1 LGHNT and CDR2 FRNRAP. The CDR3, as DNA: TGTGCTAGTGGTTCCCCGGGGTACGAGCAGTACTTC. This encodes CASGSPGYEQYF.

The chain carries TRBV27 and TRBJ1-2; 8 bases line up with TRBD1. The CDR3 length is 18 residues. V dropped 3 bases and J dropped 4; count of bases not matched to a gene: 16. Germline V gene sequence: CDR1 MNHEY, CDR2 SMNVEV (reference sequence). The CDR3 nucleotides are TGTGCCAGCAGTTTTTTAAGGACAGGGACTATCGGGAGCTATGGCTACACCTTC. Its protein is CASSFLRTGTIGSYGYTF.

The gene calls are TRBV7-6 and TRBJ2-1; TRBD2 agrees at 12 bases. Trimming took 5 bases from V and 7 from J; bases not matched to a gene: 6. The CDR3 spans 15 residues. Germline-derived CDR1 and CDR2 are SGHVS and FNYEAQ. This CDR3 reads CASSPSGGARNEQFF. The CDR3 DNA sequence: TGTGCCAGCAGCCCTAGCGGGGGGGCCAGGAATGAGCAGTTCTTC.

This clone was observed a few times. V gene TRBV6-5 combines with J gene TRBJ1-3; possibly TRBD1 for D (5 bases). The CDR3 sequence is 15 residues long. Germline-derived CDR1 and CDR2 are MNHEY and SVGAGI. The ends were cut back, 2 bases at V and 2 bases at J, with 10 bases in the middle. In DNA, the CDR3 is TGTGCCAGCAGTTACCACGGCAGGGCTGGAAACACCATATATTTT. This encodes CASSYHGRAGNTIYF.

This chain connects TRBV25-1 to TRBJ1-1; 10 nucleotides line up with TRBD1. Germline V gene sequence: CDR1 MGHDK, CDR2 SYGVNS. With 2 bases clipped from V and 11 bases from J, the junction kept 11 bases outside the gene matches. The CDR3 sequence is 15 residues long. CDR3 DNA: TGTGCCAGCAGTGAAGTTCTTGGACAGGGGGATCGGGCTTTCTTT. Amino acids: CASSEVLGQGDRAFF.

This chain joins TRBV2 and TRBJ1-2; D gene uncertain. This CDR3 is built from 12 residues. Looked up from germline, CDR1 is SNHLY and CDR2 is FYNNEI. V dropped 5 bases and J dropped 2 bases, with 6 bases sitting between them. CDR3 loop: CASSSRNYGYTF. In DNA form, the CDR3 reads TGTGCCAGCAGTTCCAGGAACTATGGCTACACCTTC.

The V and J genes are TRBV29-1 and TRBJ1-4, with TRBD1 identical over 7 bases. CDR3 length: 14 amino acids. Germline CDR1 and CDR2: SQVTM and ANQGSEA. CDR3 DNA: TGCGGATTAACCCGTACAGGGGAGGATGAAAAACTGTTTTTT. It is translated as CGLTRTGEDEKLFF.

The genes are TRBV11-2 and TRBJ2-7, with D perhaps TRBD2 (5 bases). The CDR3 runs 15 residues. Trimming stripped 0 bases from V and 3 bases from J, with 12 bases between. Germline CDR1 SGHAT, CDR2 FQNNGV. In DNA, the CDR3 is TGTGCCAGCAGCTTAGATTACGGGAACTTCTACGAGCAGTACTTC. This encodes CASSLDYGNFYEQYF. The full variable domain, with the rest looked up from reference TRBV11-2 and TRBJ2-7, is EAGVAQSPRYKIIEKRQSVAFWCNPISGHATLYWYQQILGQGPKLLIQFQNNGVVDDSQLPKDRFSAERLKGVDSTLKIQPAKLEDSAVYLCASSLDYGNFYEQYFGPGTRLTVT.

CDR3 DNA: TGTGCCAGCAACCTCTGGCGGGGGGGCCTCGATACGCAGTATTTT. It translates to CASNLWRGGLDTQYF. The rearrangement uses TRBV7-2 and TRBJ2-3; 9 bases are a match to TRBD2. Per germline, CDR1 SGHTA and CDR2 FQGNSA. V gave up 7 bases and J gave up 6 bases; unmatched junction bases: 11. The CDR3 contains 15 residues.